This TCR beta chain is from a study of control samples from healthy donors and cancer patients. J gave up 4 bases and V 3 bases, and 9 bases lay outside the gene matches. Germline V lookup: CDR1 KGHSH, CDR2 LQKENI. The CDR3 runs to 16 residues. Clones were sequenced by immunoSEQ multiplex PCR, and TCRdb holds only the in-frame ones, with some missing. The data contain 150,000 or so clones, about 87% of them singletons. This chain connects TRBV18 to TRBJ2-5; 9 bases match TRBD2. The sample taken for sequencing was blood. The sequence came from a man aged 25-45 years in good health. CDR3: CASSPSTSGGGETQYF. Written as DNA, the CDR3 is TGTGCCAGCTCACCCTCGACTAGCGGAGGGGGAGAGACCCAGTACTTC.